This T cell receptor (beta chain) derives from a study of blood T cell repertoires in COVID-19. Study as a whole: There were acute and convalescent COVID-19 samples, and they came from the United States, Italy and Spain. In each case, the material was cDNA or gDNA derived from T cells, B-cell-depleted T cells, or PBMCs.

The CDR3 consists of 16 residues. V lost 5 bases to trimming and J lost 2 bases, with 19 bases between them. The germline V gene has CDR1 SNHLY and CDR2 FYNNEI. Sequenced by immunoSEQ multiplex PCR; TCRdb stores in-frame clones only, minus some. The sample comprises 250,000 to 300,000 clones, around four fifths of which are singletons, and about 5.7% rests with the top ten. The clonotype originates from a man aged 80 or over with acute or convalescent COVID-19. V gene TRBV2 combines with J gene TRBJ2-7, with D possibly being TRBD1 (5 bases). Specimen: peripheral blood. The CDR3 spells CASSPGWGGATYEQYF. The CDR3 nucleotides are TGTGCCAGCAGTCCCGGGTGGGGCGGAGCAACCTACGAGCAGTACTTC. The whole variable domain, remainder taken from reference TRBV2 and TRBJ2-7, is EPEVTQTPSHQVTQMGQEVILRCVPISNHLYFYWYRQILGQKVEFLVSFYNNEISEKSEIFDDQFSVERPDGSNFTLKIRSTKLEDSAMYFCASSPGWGGATYEQYFGPGTRLTVT.